This T cell receptor beta chain came from a study of blood T cell repertoires in COVID-19. TCRdb's table, derived via immunoSEQ multiplex PCR, lists solely in-frame clones and lacks some. The table lists roughly 130,000 clones, approximately 80% of them singletons. V was trimmed by 4 bases and J by 8 bases, leaving 23 bases between them. Germline assignment: CDR1 MDHEN and CDR2 SYDVKM. The CDR3 has 16 amino acids. The V call is TRBV28, the J call TRBJ1-2, with D possibly matching TRBD1 (5 bases). This TCR was recovered from a woman in her fifties or sixties with acute or convalescent COVID-19. The sequencing sample was made of peripheral blood. The chain's CDR3 is CASSSDGDSILGGYTF. The CDR3 DNA is TGTGCCAGCAGTTCAGACGGCGACAGCATATTGGGAGGCTACACCTTC.